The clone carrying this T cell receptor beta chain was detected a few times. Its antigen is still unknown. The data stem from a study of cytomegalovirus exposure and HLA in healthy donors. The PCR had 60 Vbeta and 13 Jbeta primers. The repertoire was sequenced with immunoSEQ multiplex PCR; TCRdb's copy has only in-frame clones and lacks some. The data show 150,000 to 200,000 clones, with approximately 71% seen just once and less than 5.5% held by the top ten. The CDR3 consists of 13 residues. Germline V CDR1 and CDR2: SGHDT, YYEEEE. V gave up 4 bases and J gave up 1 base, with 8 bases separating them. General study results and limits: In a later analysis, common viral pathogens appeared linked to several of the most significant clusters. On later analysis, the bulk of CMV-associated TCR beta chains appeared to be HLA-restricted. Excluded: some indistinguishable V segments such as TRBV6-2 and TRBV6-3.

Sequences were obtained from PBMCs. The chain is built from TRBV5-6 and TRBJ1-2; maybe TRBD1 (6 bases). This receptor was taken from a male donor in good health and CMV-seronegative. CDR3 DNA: TGTGCCAGCAGCAACAGGGTTAACTATGGCTACACCTTC. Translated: CASSNRVNYGYTF.